These T cell receptor beta chains were read from a single sample in a study of shared clonotypes between healthy human individuals. Profiling relied on immunoSEQ multiplex PCR, and the TCRdb table lists in-frame clones only, not all of them. This table holds roughly 2.1 million clones, roughly 91% found once. Material for sequencing was naive CD8+ T cells from PBMCs. Receptor source: a man younger than 35 in good health. Some clones in this sample may be carry-over from other donors' samples. CDR3s include the opening cysteine and the closing phenylalanine or tryptophan. The D gene is left open where the match is weak. For some rows the clone size is stated as once, few or many, or as a class when expanded; others skip it.

CDR3nt: TGCGCCAGCAGCTCAGGATTACTAGCGACAGCCTACGAGCAGTACTTC
CDR3aa: CASSSGLLATAYEQYF
v_gene: TRBV5-1
j_gene: TRBJ2-7
abundance: .
d_gene: TRBD2

CDR3nt: TGTGCCAGCAAGGACTACTACCAAGAGACCCAGTACTTC
CDR3aa: CASKDYYQETQYF
v_gene: TRBV2
j_gene: TRBJ2-5
abundance: .
d_gene: .

CDR3nt: TGTGCCTGGAGTCTGGGGGGGCATGAGCAGTTCTTC
CDR3aa: CAWSLGGHEQFF
v_gene: TRBV30
j_gene: TRBJ2-1
abundance: .
d_gene: .

CDR3nt: TGTGCCAGCCATATAGCCCGCTACAATGAGCAGTTCTTC
CDR3aa: CASHIARYNEQFF
v_gene: TRBV2
j_gene: TRBJ2-1
abundance: .
d_gene: .

CDR3nt: TGTGCCAGCACCCTTATGGCTAGCGGGGGGTACGAGCAGTACTTC
CDR3aa: CASTLMASGGYEQYF
v_gene: TRBV4-2
j_gene: TRBJ2-7
abundance: .
d_gene: TRBD2

CDR3nt: TGTGCCAGCAGAGGGGCCGCGGAAGATACGCAGTATTTT
CDR3aa: CASRGAAEDTQYF
v_gene: TRBV7-9
j_gene: TRBJ2-3
abundance: .
d_gene: .

CDR3nt: TGTGCCAGCAGAATCCACCCTAGCACAGATACGCAGTATTTT
CDR3aa: CASRIHPSTDTQYF
v_gene: TRBV27
j_gene: TRBJ2-3
abundance: .
d_gene: .

CDR3nt: TGTGCCAGCAGCGTTGCCACCGGGGAGCTGTTTTTT
CDR3aa: CASSVATGELFF
v_gene: TRBV9
j_gene: TRBJ2-2
abundance: .
d_gene: .

CDR3nt: TGCGCCAGCAGCCAAGAGACAGGGGGCGTCATTTCCTACGAGCAGTACTTC
CDR3aa: CASSQETGGVISYEQYF
v_gene: TRBV4-3
j_gene: TRBJ2-7
abundance: .
d_gene: TRBD1

CDR3nt: TGTGCCATCAGTGGAGGTGAGACCCAGTACTTC
CDR3aa: CAISGGETQYF
v_gene: TRBV10-3
j_gene: TRBJ2-5
abundance: .
d_gene: .

CDR3nt: TGTGCCAGCAGCTGGCCGTCGGGGGGCTGGAACACCGGGGAGCTGTTTTTT
CDR3aa: CASSWPSGGWNTGELFF
v_gene: TRBV2
j_gene: TRBJ2-2
abundance: .
d_gene: .

CDR3nt: TGTGCCATCAGTGAGTTGGGACTAGCTGGGGATACGCAGTATTTT
CDR3aa: CAISELGLAGDTQYF
v_gene: TRBV10-3
j_gene: TRBJ2-3
abundance: .
d_gene: TRBD2

CDR3nt: TGCGCCAGCAGAGGGTCCGGGGTGACCCAGTACTTC
CDR3aa: CASRGSGVTQYF
v_gene: TRBV10-2
j_gene: TRBJ2-5
abundance: .
d_gene: .

CDR3nt: TGTGCCACCGGACTAGCGGGAGGGGTAGATACGCAGTATTTT
CDR3aa: CATGLAGGVDTQYF
v_gene: TRBV10-3
j_gene: TRBJ2-3
abundance: .
d_gene: TRBD2

CDR3nt: TGCGCCAGCAGCCCGGGACAGAACACCGGGGAGCTGTTTTTT
CDR3aa: CASSPGQNTGELFF
v_gene: TRBV5-1
j_gene: TRBJ2-2
abundance: .
d_gene: .

CDR3nt: TGTGCCAGGCTCGGACAGGGGAATCTTTCTGGAAACACCATATATTTT
CDR3aa: CARLGQGNLSGNTIYF
v_gene: TRBV21-1
j_gene: TRBJ1-3
abundance: .
d_gene: .

CDR3nt: TGTGCCAGCAGTGAAGCCCGGACCCAGGGCACCGGGGAGCTGTTTTTT
CDR3aa: CASSEARTQGTGELFF
v_gene: TRBV6-1
j_gene: TRBJ2-2
abundance: .
d_gene: .

CDR3nt: TGTGCCAGCAGCCTGGCCCGGGGCCACGAGCAGTACTTC
CDR3aa: CASSLARGHEQYF
v_gene: TRBV2
j_gene: TRBJ2-7
abundance: .
d_gene: .

CDR3nt: TGTGCCACCAGCAGCAGGACAGTCACAGATACGCAGTATTTT
CDR3aa: CATSSRTVTDTQYF
v_gene: TRBV15
j_gene: TRBJ2-3
abundance: .
d_gene: .

CDR3nt: TGCGCCAGCAGCCAAGCCGCCTCCTACGAGCAGTACTTC
CDR3aa: CASSQAASYEQYF
v_gene: TRBV4-1
j_gene: TRBJ2-7
abundance: .
d_gene: .

CDR3nt: TGTGCCAGCAGTGAACCCGGTTACGAGCAGTACTTC
CDR3aa: CASSEPGYEQYF
v_gene: TRBV6-1
j_gene: TRBJ2-7
abundance: .
d_gene: .

CDR3nt: TGTGCCAGCAGTTTAGGGGGGAGGGGAGATACGCAGTATTTT
CDR3aa: CASSLGGRGDTQYF
v_gene: TRBV28
j_gene: TRBJ2-3
abundance: .
d_gene: TRBD2

CDR3nt: TGTGCCAGCAGCCCAGGGACAGGTCATCTTGGTACGCAGTATTTT
CDR3aa: CASSPGTGHLGTQYF
v_gene: TRBV5-6
j_gene: TRBJ2-3
abundance: .
d_gene: TRBD1

CDR3nt: TGTGCCAGCAGCTTAGATAGGCTAGCGGGAGGTCAGGCAGATACGCAGTATTTT
CDR3aa: CASSLDRLAGGQADTQYF
v_gene: TRBV11-2
j_gene: TRBJ2-3
abundance: once
d_gene: TRBD2

CDR3nt: TGTGCCAGCAGCTTAAGTGGGACTAGAGGCAATGAGCAGTTCTTC
CDR3aa: CASSLSGTRGNEQFF
v_gene: TRBV7-3
j_gene: TRBJ2-1
abundance: .
d_gene: TRBD2

CDR3nt: TGTGCCAGCAGCTTAGGGAGGGAGAGCTACACCTTC
CDR3aa: CASSLGRESYTF
v_gene: TRBV13
j_gene: TRBJ1-2
abundance: .
d_gene: .

CDR3nt: TGCGCCAGCAGCCTGGGACAGGGGGTCACTGAAGCTTTCTTT
CDR3aa: CASSLGQGVTEAFF
v_gene: TRBV4-1
j_gene: TRBJ1-1
abundance: .
d_gene: TRBD1

CDR3nt: TGTGCCAGCAGCTTAGAGGTGTTTGGGGCCTTCGAGGGGTCCTACAATGAGCAGTTCTTC
CDR3aa: CASSLEVFGAFEGSYNEQFF
v_gene: TRBV7-6
j_gene: TRBJ2-1
abundance: .
d_gene: .

CDR3nt: TGTGCCAGCAGCCACGGACATGCCTACGAGCAGTACTTC
CDR3aa: CASSHGHAYEQYF
v_gene: TRBV27
j_gene: TRBJ2-7
abundance: .
d_gene: .

CDR3nt: TGTGCCGTCTCGGAGACTAGCGGCTACACAGATACGCAGTATTTT
CDR3aa: CAVSETSGYTDTQYF
v_gene: TRBV7-8
j_gene: TRBJ2-3
abundance: .
d_gene: TRBD2

CDR3nt: TGTGCCTGGAGTATTCCGGCGACTTACAATGAGCAGTTCTTC
CDR3aa: CAWSIPATYNEQFF
v_gene: TRBV30
j_gene: TRBJ2-1
abundance: .
d_gene: .

CDR3nt: TGTGCCAGCACTAAAAGGGTGGGGCATAACTATGGCTACACCTTC
CDR3aa: CASTKRVGHNYGYTF
v_gene: TRBV9
j_gene: TRBJ1-2
abundance: few
d_gene: .

CDR3nt: TGTGCCAGCAGTTCTCAGGGGGTTAGGGATACGCAGTATTTT
CDR3aa: CASSSQGVRDTQYF
v_gene: TRBV27
j_gene: TRBJ2-3
abundance: .
d_gene: TRBD1

CDR3nt: TGCGCCAGCGGGACAGGGGGCTATTTAGCCAAAAACATTCAGTACTTC
CDR3aa: CASGTGGYLAKNIQYF
v_gene: TRBV10-2
j_gene: TRBJ2-4
abundance: .
d_gene: TRBD1

CDR3nt: TGCGCCAGCAGCCAGACGGGGCTCGGGACTGAAGCTTTCTTT
CDR3aa: CASSQTGLGTEAFF
v_gene: TRBV4-1
j_gene: TRBJ1-1
abundance: few
d_gene: .

CDR3nt: TGTGCCAGCAGCCCGAGGAGCCCCACAGATACGCAGTATTTT
CDR3aa: CASSPRSPTDTQYF
v_gene: TRBV28
j_gene: TRBJ2-3
abundance: once
d_gene: .

CDR3nt: TGTGCCAGCTCCCTTCGGGGGCACAATCAGCCCCAGCATTTT
CDR3aa: CASSLRGHNQPQHF
v_gene: TRBV27
j_gene: TRBJ1-5
abundance: .
d_gene: .

CDR3nt: TGTGCCAGCAGCCGGACAGGGGATAACTATGGCTACACCTTC
CDR3aa: CASSRTGDNYGYTF
v_gene: TRBV27
j_gene: TRBJ1-2
abundance: .
d_gene: TRBD1

CDR3nt: TGTGCCAGCAGCCACACGGGACTAGCGGGAGGGGCCCCCCCAGATACGCAGTATTTT
CDR3aa: CASSHTGLAGGAPPDTQYF
v_gene: TRBV7-9
j_gene: TRBJ2-3
abundance: .
d_gene: TRBD2

CDR3nt: TGTGCCATCAGTGAGTCGGTTACTCGGCTCGGCCAGCGAAGCCTAAGAGCTGAAGCTTTCTTT
CDR3aa: CAISESVTRLGQRSLRAEAFF
v_gene: TRBV10-3
j_gene: TRBJ1-1
abundance: .
d_gene: .

CDR3nt: TGTGCCAGTCGCAGCCTCGGGGGGTTGCACAATGAGCAGTTCTTC
CDR3aa: CASRSLGGLHNEQFF
v_gene: TRBV6-6
j_gene: TRBJ2-1
abundance: .
d_gene: TRBD2